These 28 T cell receptor beta chains originate from one sample sequenced in a study of cytomegalovirus exposure and HLA in healthy donors (dated by TCRdb to 2016 to 2017). Receptors were amplified or captured by the immunoSEQ multiplex PCR assay. A mixture of 60 forward primers for TCR Vbeta segments and 13 reverse primers for TCR Jbeta segments was used in the multiplex PCR. This immuneACCESS table, as held by TCRdb, lists in-frame sequences with V and J called but not all clones. Of the missing ones, under half trace to an unresolved V gene in checked studies; the others have no known cause. In this sample the table shows fewer than 200,000 clones, roughly 72% of which occur a single time. In total, the top ten clones hold roughly 6.6% of the sample. Sequencing used PBMCs. The receptors were sampled from a man in his forties or fifties in good health and CMV-seropositive.

This clone has only a few counts. This sequence joins TRBV19 and TRBJ2-2, with D possibly matching TRBD2 (6 bases). V lost 3 bases, J lost 6 bases, and 11 bases lay in between. Germline CDR1 is LNHDA and CDR2 is SQIVND (reference sequence). The CDR3 spans 14 residues. The CDR3 DNA reads TGTGCCAGTAGTATCGGCCGCGGGGCCGGGGAGCTGTTTTTT. Its translation is CASSIGRGAGELFF.

This clone was seen more than once but under ten times. The chain links TRBV30 to TRBJ2-7, with D possibly matching TRBD2 (6 bases). V lost 3 bases to trimming and J lost 7 bases, with 19 bases between them. There are 14 residues in the CDR3. Germline V gene sequence: CDR1 GTSNPN, CDR2 SVGIG (reference sequence). CDR3 coding DNA: TGTGCCTGGAGCGGGCGGGGCGCCCGGTGGGAGCAGTACTTC. Protein: CAWSGRGARWEQYF.

V gene TRBV6-5 combines with J gene TRBJ2-5; 8 nucleotides match TRBD1. J lost 0 bases, V lost 4 bases, and 4 bases had no gene match. In germline, CDR1 is MNHEY, CDR2 SVGAGI. The CDR3 has 15 amino acids. The CDR3 DNA is TGTGCCAGCAGTTTGGACAGGGTGTACCAAGAGACCCAGTACTTC. Translation: CASSLDRVYQETQYF.

The V and J genes are TRBV5-1 and TRBJ2-5, with TRBD1 matching over 10 bases. Germline V gene sequence: CDR1 SGHRS, CDR2 YFSETQ. V lost 3 bases, J lost 1 base, and 3 bases stayed unmatched. The CDR3 runs 15 residues. CDR3 in DNA: TGCGCCAGCAGCTCGACAGGGGGCCGCCAAGAGACCCAGTACTTC. Translating it yields CASSSTGGRQETQYF.

The chain uses TRBV9 and TRBJ1-2; 7 bases line up with TRBD1. V dropped 0 bases and J dropped 0; count of bases not matched to a gene: 8. CDR1 and CDR2 (germline): SGDLS, YYNGEE. The CDR3 is made up of 17 amino acids. The CDR3 sequence: CASSVGIGGASNYGYTF. DNA for the CDR3: TGTGCCAGCAGCGTAGGAATAGGGGGCGCGTCTAACTATGGCTACACCTTC.

The chain employs TRBV30 and TRBJ1-5; possibly TRBD1 for D (6 bases). Germline V gives CDR1 GTSNPN, CDR2 SVGIG (reference sequence). The germline V and J ends were trimmed by 5 bases and 0 bases, with 11 bases remaining between them. The CDR3 covers 14 residues. The CDR3 bases are TGTGCCTGGGGGGGGGCTTATAGCAATCAGCCCCAGCATTTT. Amino acids: CAWGGAYSNQPQHF.

The chain combines TRBV21-1 with TRBJ1-5; the table's D call TRBD1 went unverified against the DNA. TRBV21-1 is classified as a pseudogene. The CDR3 is 14 residues long. The CDR3 protein is CASADRALSQPQHF. CDR3 DNA: TGTGCCAGCGCGGACAGGGCCCTTAGTCAGCCCCAGCATTTT.

J is TRBJ2-7 and V is TRBV21-1; the table names TRBD1, a call not compared with the DNA. TRBV21-1 is classified as a pseudogene. The CDR3 is 14 amino acids. The CDR3 DNA is TGTGCCAGCAGTCCGGGACAGGGGGTTTACGAGCAGTACTTC. Amino acids: CASSPGQGVYEQYF.

Remarks on this clone: The junction departs from the called germline gene at one end, perhaps through a read error. The rearrangement uses TRBV7-7 and TRBJ1-4, with 7 bases identical to TRBD1. Germline values: CDR1 SSHAT, CDR2 FNYEAQ (reference sequence). This CDR3 is built from 14 residues. The DNA of the CDR3 is TGTGCTAGCAGCCCTGGGACAGTTAATGAAAAACTGTTTTTT. Translating it yields CASSPGTVNEKLFF.

This clone came up a few times. This chain joins TRBV6-1 and TRBJ2-5, with D maybe TRBD1 (5 bases). Judging by the DNA end, TRBJ2-7 fits better; the J call may be wrong. The CDR3 runs to 16 residues. Germline CDR1 reads MNHNS; CDR2 reads SASEGT. For the CDR3, the DNA is TGTGCCAGCAGTGAAGCTAATGCCGACAGCTCCTACGAGCAGTACTTC. It translates to CASSEANADSSYEQYF.

The genes are TRBV19 and TRBJ2-7; TRBD1 matches at 7 bases. After removal of 7 bases from V and 2 bases from J, the junction contained 2 bases not matched to a gene. CDR3 size: 12 residues. Germline loops: CDR1 LNHDA, CDR2 SQIVND (reference sequence). CDR3 sequence reads: CASMGTAYEQYF. CDR3 bases: TGTGCCAGTATGGGGACAGCCTACGAGCAGTACTTC.

This clone has a handful of counts. The V and J genes are TRBV9 and TRBJ1-1; unclear D gene. V was clipped by 0 bases and J by 0 bases, with 6 bases between them. The CDR3 is 14 amino acids. Germline assignment: CDR1 SGDLS and CDR2 YYNGEE. CDR3 sequence: CASSVAQMNTEAFF. DNA of the CDR3: TGTGCCAGCAGCGTAGCACAGATGAACACTGAAGCTTTCTTT. Full variable domain (rest looked up from reference TRBV9 and TRBJ1-1): DSGVTQTPKHLITATGQRVTLRCSPRSGDLSVYWYQQSLDQGLQFLIQYYNGEERAKGNILERFSAQQFPDLHSELNLSSLELGDSALYFCASSVAQMNTEAFFGQGTRLTVV.

This chain joins TRBV30 and TRBJ1-4; TRBD1 agrees at 9 bases. Germline assignment: CDR1 GTSNPN and CDR2 SVGIG (reference sequence). V lost 5 bases, J lost 5 bases, and 3 bases stayed unmatched. The CDR3 extends over 13 amino acids. CDR3 loop: CAWRTGVNEKLFF. The CDR3 DNA reads as TGTGCCTGGCGGACAGGGGTAAATGAAAAACTGTTTTTT. Using reference TRBV30 and TRBJ1-4 for the parts outside the CDR3, the full variable domain is SQTIHQWPATLVQPVGSPLSLECTVEGTSNPNLYWYRQAAGRGLQLLFYSVGIGQISSEVPQNLSASRPQDRQFILSSKKLLLSDSGFYLCAWRTGVNEKLFFGSGTQLSVL.

This chain connects TRBV5-1 to TRBJ2-5; 11 bases agree with TRBD2. The CDR3 loop spans 16 amino acids. The V gene's germline CDR1 is SGHRS and CDR2 YFSETQ. Unmatched junction bases numbered 1, after V lost 0 bases and J lost 0 bases. CDR3 nucleotides: TGCGCCAGCAGCTTGGGTAGCGGGGGGGACCAAGAGACCCAGTACTTC. Amino acid sequence: CASSLGSGGDQETQYF. Looking up the rest from reference TRBV5-1 and TRBJ2-5 gives the full variable domain: KAGVTQTPRYLIKTRGQQVTLSCSPISGHRSVSWYQQTPGQGLQFLFEYFSETQRNKGNFPGRFSGRQFSNSRSEMNVSTLELGDSALYLCASSLGSGGDQETQYFGPGTRLLVL.

This clone was seen a handful of times. The J gene is TRBJ2-3, the V gene TRBV29-1; weak D call: TRBD1 (5 bases). V lost 4 bases and J lost 3, with 11 bases in between. Germline CDR1 is SQVTM and CDR2 is ANQGSEA. This CDR3 is built from 13 residues. As DNA, the CDR3 is TGCAGCGTTGGGGTACAGGAGACAGATACGCAGTATTTT. Its translation: CSVGVQETDTQYF.

The V gene is TRBV9, the J gene TRBJ1-1; 7 positions agree with TRBD1. Germline V gene lookup returns CDR1 SGDLS and CDR2 YYNGEE. The CDR3 sequence is 15 residues long. Trimming at V came to 3 bases and at J to 6 bases, leaving 11 bases not matched to a gene. The CDR3 region has the DNA TGTGCCAGCAGCGCCGCCTCGGGACAGTCCCCTGAAGCTTTCTTT. As protein: CASSAASGQSPEAFF.

This clone was seen just once. The CDR3 DNA reads TGTGCCAGCAGTTCGACTAGACCGAACACCGGGGAGCTGTTTTTT. It is translated as CASSSTRPNTGELFF. The chain joins TRBV27 to TRBJ2-2; tentative D call: TRBD2 (6 bases). The CDR3 contains 15 residues. Trimming cost V 4 bases and J 0 bases, with 9 bases left between them. Per the germline V gene, CDR1 is MNHEY and CDR2 is SMNVEV (reference sequence).

The chain recombines TRBV7-9 with TRBJ1-3, with 7 positions matching TRBD1. Germline V CDR1 and CDR2: SEHNR, FQNEAQ (reference sequence). This CDR3 is built from 16 residues. With 5 bases clipped from V and 2 bases from J, the junction kept 9 bases outside the gene matches. The CDR3 is CASSPPGGDPGNTIYF. The CDR3, as DNA: TGTGCCAGCAGCCCTCCAGGGGGTGACCCTGGAAACACCATATATTTT.

The chain carries TRBV4-1 and TRBJ2-7, with D tentatively TRBD1 (5 bases). The CDR3 is 15 amino acids. Trimming stripped 2 bases from V and 0 bases from J, with 11 bases between. Germline assignment: CDR1 MGHRA and CDR2 YSYEKL. DNA for the CDR3: TGCGCCAGCAGCCAAACGCTCGGACACTCCTACGAGCAGTACTTC. The encoded protein is CASSQTLGHSYEQYF.

A single count supports this clone. The J gene is TRBJ2-1, the V gene TRBV9; D perhaps matches TRBD1 (5 bases). CDR3 length: 15 amino acids. Between the trimmed V and J ends, which lost 5 bases and 3 bases, there was a span of 15 bases. CDR1 and CDR2 (germline): SGDLS, YYNGEE. The CDR3 bases are TGTGCCAGCAGTGAAAATGACAGAAACTACAATGAGCAGTTCTTC. It specifies CASSENDRNYNEQFF.

This chain connects TRBV10-3 to TRBJ2-3, with 9 bases aligning to TRBD2. The germline gives CDR1 ENHRY, CDR2 SYGVKD. The J segment lost 2 bases and the V segment lost 2 bases, leaving 2 bases of the junction unmatched. CDR3 length: 15 residues. The CDR3 sequence: CAISEPSGDTDTQYF. The CDR3 DNA reads as TGTGCCATCAGTGAGCCTAGCGGGGACACAGATACGCAGTATTTT.

To note about this clone: A read error may account for a junction end that differs from germline. V is TRBV7-9 and J is TRBJ1-1, with TRBD1 as a possible D gene (6 bases). The CDR3 length is 16 residues. Looked up from germline, CDR1 is SEHNR and CDR2 is FQNEAQ (reference sequence). The CDR3 reads CSSSSDPGVLNTEAFF. As DNA, the CDR3 is TGTTCCAGCAGCTCGGATCCAGGGGTTCTGAACACTGAAGCTTTCTTT.

V and J are TRBV7-3 and TRBJ2-2; TRBD1 is a possible D gene (6 bases). CDR3 size: 15 residues. Germline-derived CDR1 and CDR2 are SGHTA and FQGTGA. V lost 4 bases, J lost 5 bases, and 14 bases lay in between. The CDR3 DNA follows: TGTGCCAGCAGCTCCGGACAGCTCCCAACCGGGGAGCTGTTTTTT. Its protein product is CASSSGQLPTGELFF.

Regarding this clone: Sequence at one end of the junction differs from germline and may be a read error. This chain uses TRBV7-9 with TRBJ1-1; 10 bases map to TRBD1. The germline gives CDR1 SEHNR, CDR2 FQNEAQ (reference sequence). The CDR3 covers 15 residues. The chain's CDR3 is CSSSLGQGWNTEAFF. CDR3 DNA: TGTTCCAGCAGCTTGGGACAGGGGTGGAACACTGAAGCTTTCTTT.

A word on this clone: Relative to the germline gene, one junction end is altered; a read error may explain this. This chain connects TRBV6-1 to TRBJ2-3; TRBD1 matches 7 bases. The V gene's germline CDR1 is MNHNS and CDR2 SASEGT. The CDR3 loop spans 12 amino acids. Here the CDR3 reads CASSERDRGRDF. In DNA, the CDR3 is TGTGCCAGCAGTGAAAGGGACAGAGGGCGGGATTTT.

This clone came up once. The chain has TRBV2 and TRBJ1-5; 10 nucleotides agree with TRBD1. V gave up 0 bases and J gave up 4 bases; unmatched junction bases: 6. The CDR3 loop spans 17 amino acids. Germline V lookup: CDR1 SNHLY, CDR2 FYNNEI. CDR3 amino acids: CASSEAHQGQGNQPQHF. DNA for the CDR3: TGTGCCAGCAGTGAAGCCCATCAGGGACAGGGGAATCAGCCCCAGCATTTT.

V usage is TRBV25-1 and J usage is TRBJ2-5; 9 nucleotides align to TRBD2. CDR3 length equals 15 residues. Germline-derived CDR1 and CDR2 are MGHDK and SYGVNS. With V trimmed by 5 bases and J by 5 bases, 9 bases remained unmatched. CDR3 amino acids: CASSNPSGARETQYF. In DNA form, the CDR3 reads TGTGCCAGCAGTAACCCTAGCGGGGCCCGGGAGACCCAGTACTTC.

The chain uses TRBV25-1 and TRBJ1-2, with D unresolved. The V gene's germline CDR1 is MGHDK and CDR2 SYGVNS. This CDR3 has 11 amino acids. The V gene lost 6 bases and the J gene lost 2 bases, with 4 bases spanning the gap. The CDR3, as DNA: TGTGCCAGCAGCAAAAACTATGGCTACACCTTC. Encoded protein: CASSKNYGYTF.